In its sample, the clone carrying this T cell receptor (beta chain) was seen a few times. The antigen remains undetermined. This table comes from immunoSEQ multiplex PCR, and its TCRdb copy is limited to in-frame clones, with some not included. This table holds 2,000 to 2,500 clones, 72% found once. Germline assignment: CDR1 MNHNS and CDR2 SASEGT. The CDR3 has 14 residues. V shed 5 bases, J shed 5 bases, and the junction held 5 bases outside the gene matches. The sample originates from a study of immune cell composition in non-small cell lung cancer. Broader study findings: TIL tumour reactivity correlated with maximal tumour-associated clone frequency in adenocarcinoma.

The source material was lung tumor tissue. The V gene is TRBV6-1, the J gene TRBJ1-2; 10 nucleotides agree with TRBD1. This receptor was identified in a human donor with non-small cell lung cancer. Here the CDR3 DNA reads TGTGCCAGCAGTCAGACAGGGGGCATTTATGGCTACACCTTC. Translating gives CASSQTGGIYGYTF.